The T cell receptor (beta chain) under discussion was sequenced for a study of T cell responses to AZD1222 COVID-19 vaccine. Germline CDR1 is WSHSY and CDR2 is SAAADI. The CDR3 totals 13 residues. V lost 6 bases to trimming and J lost 1 base, with 10 bases between them. The count of this clone is one. Its matching antigen is unknown. General study results and limits: Most donors were white British, females outnumbered males, and clonal diversity was possibly underestimated.

Profiling relied on immunoSEQ multiplex PCR, and the TCRdb table lists in-frame clones only, not all of them. The sample yields over 150,000 clones, around 90% seen once. J is TRBJ2-7 and V is TRBV10-2; maybe TRBD1 (5 bases). The sample consisted of peripheral blood, taken on day 0 of AZD1222 vaccination. This sequence was found in an adult in good health. This CDR3 is CASRGTGSYEQYF. CDR3 coding DNA: TGCGCCAGCAGGGGAACAGGTTCCTACGAGCAGTACTTC.